Reported below is one TCR beta chain. These data belong to a study of T-cell memory formation after mild COVID-19. V was clipped by 5 bases and J by 5 bases; unmatched bases: 11. Looked up from germline, CDR1 is SGHAT and CDR2 is FQNNGV. The CDR3 consists of 15 residues. A single record per CDR3 protein comes from TCRdb applying MiXCR to the 5' RACE reads. The repertoire holds a few hundred thousand distinct CDR3 sequences, 25% to 30% seen once, with roughly 12% in the top ten. The TCR was taken from an adult woman who had mild COVID-19 (a few samples of this study predate the infection). Cell type and time point are not known. The rearrangement joins TRBV11-2 to TRBJ2-5; 7 positions agree with TRBD2. Sequencing used PBMCs or a T cell subset sorted from them (not recorded which). The chain's CDR3 is CASSPWSGEVETQYF. The CDR3, as DNA: TGTGCCAGCAGCCCTTGGAGCGGGGAGGTGGAGACCCAGTACTTC.